This T cell receptor (beta chain) comes out of a study of blood T cell repertoires in COVID-19. Turning to the study itself: Material from acute and convalescent COVID-19 was sourced from the United States, Italy and Spain. T cells, B-cell-depleted T cells, or PBMCs supplied cDNA or gDNA.

The CDR3 sequence is 15 residues long. CDR1 is SGHTA, CDR2 FQGNSA, per germline. V was clipped by 3 bases and J by 0 bases, with 9 bases between them. Study processing details: Amplified reference gene primers provided the basis for estimating nucleated cell counts. Only in-frame clones appear in the TCRdb table, and some are missing; sequencing was by immunoSEQ multiplex PCR. The DNA gave D and trimming, while V, J and clone size come from that table. The sample includes approximately 170,000 clones, 84% of them seen just once. The sequenced sample was peripheral blood. The chain employs TRBV7-2 and TRBJ1-5; D unresolved. The clonotype was recovered from a man aged 65 to 79 with active or convalescent COVID-19. The CDR3 bases are TGTGCCAGCAGCTTTGAAACCTATAGCAATCAGCCCCAGCATTTT. Translated: CASSFETYSNQPQHF. The entire variable domain, with the rest obtained from reference TRBV7-2 and TRBJ1-5, is as follows: GAGVSQSPSNKVTEKGKDVELRCDPISGHTALYWYRQSLGQGLEFLIYFQGNSAPDKSGLPSDRFSAERTGGSVSTLTIQRTQQEDSAVYLCASSFETYSNQPQHFGDGTRLSIL.